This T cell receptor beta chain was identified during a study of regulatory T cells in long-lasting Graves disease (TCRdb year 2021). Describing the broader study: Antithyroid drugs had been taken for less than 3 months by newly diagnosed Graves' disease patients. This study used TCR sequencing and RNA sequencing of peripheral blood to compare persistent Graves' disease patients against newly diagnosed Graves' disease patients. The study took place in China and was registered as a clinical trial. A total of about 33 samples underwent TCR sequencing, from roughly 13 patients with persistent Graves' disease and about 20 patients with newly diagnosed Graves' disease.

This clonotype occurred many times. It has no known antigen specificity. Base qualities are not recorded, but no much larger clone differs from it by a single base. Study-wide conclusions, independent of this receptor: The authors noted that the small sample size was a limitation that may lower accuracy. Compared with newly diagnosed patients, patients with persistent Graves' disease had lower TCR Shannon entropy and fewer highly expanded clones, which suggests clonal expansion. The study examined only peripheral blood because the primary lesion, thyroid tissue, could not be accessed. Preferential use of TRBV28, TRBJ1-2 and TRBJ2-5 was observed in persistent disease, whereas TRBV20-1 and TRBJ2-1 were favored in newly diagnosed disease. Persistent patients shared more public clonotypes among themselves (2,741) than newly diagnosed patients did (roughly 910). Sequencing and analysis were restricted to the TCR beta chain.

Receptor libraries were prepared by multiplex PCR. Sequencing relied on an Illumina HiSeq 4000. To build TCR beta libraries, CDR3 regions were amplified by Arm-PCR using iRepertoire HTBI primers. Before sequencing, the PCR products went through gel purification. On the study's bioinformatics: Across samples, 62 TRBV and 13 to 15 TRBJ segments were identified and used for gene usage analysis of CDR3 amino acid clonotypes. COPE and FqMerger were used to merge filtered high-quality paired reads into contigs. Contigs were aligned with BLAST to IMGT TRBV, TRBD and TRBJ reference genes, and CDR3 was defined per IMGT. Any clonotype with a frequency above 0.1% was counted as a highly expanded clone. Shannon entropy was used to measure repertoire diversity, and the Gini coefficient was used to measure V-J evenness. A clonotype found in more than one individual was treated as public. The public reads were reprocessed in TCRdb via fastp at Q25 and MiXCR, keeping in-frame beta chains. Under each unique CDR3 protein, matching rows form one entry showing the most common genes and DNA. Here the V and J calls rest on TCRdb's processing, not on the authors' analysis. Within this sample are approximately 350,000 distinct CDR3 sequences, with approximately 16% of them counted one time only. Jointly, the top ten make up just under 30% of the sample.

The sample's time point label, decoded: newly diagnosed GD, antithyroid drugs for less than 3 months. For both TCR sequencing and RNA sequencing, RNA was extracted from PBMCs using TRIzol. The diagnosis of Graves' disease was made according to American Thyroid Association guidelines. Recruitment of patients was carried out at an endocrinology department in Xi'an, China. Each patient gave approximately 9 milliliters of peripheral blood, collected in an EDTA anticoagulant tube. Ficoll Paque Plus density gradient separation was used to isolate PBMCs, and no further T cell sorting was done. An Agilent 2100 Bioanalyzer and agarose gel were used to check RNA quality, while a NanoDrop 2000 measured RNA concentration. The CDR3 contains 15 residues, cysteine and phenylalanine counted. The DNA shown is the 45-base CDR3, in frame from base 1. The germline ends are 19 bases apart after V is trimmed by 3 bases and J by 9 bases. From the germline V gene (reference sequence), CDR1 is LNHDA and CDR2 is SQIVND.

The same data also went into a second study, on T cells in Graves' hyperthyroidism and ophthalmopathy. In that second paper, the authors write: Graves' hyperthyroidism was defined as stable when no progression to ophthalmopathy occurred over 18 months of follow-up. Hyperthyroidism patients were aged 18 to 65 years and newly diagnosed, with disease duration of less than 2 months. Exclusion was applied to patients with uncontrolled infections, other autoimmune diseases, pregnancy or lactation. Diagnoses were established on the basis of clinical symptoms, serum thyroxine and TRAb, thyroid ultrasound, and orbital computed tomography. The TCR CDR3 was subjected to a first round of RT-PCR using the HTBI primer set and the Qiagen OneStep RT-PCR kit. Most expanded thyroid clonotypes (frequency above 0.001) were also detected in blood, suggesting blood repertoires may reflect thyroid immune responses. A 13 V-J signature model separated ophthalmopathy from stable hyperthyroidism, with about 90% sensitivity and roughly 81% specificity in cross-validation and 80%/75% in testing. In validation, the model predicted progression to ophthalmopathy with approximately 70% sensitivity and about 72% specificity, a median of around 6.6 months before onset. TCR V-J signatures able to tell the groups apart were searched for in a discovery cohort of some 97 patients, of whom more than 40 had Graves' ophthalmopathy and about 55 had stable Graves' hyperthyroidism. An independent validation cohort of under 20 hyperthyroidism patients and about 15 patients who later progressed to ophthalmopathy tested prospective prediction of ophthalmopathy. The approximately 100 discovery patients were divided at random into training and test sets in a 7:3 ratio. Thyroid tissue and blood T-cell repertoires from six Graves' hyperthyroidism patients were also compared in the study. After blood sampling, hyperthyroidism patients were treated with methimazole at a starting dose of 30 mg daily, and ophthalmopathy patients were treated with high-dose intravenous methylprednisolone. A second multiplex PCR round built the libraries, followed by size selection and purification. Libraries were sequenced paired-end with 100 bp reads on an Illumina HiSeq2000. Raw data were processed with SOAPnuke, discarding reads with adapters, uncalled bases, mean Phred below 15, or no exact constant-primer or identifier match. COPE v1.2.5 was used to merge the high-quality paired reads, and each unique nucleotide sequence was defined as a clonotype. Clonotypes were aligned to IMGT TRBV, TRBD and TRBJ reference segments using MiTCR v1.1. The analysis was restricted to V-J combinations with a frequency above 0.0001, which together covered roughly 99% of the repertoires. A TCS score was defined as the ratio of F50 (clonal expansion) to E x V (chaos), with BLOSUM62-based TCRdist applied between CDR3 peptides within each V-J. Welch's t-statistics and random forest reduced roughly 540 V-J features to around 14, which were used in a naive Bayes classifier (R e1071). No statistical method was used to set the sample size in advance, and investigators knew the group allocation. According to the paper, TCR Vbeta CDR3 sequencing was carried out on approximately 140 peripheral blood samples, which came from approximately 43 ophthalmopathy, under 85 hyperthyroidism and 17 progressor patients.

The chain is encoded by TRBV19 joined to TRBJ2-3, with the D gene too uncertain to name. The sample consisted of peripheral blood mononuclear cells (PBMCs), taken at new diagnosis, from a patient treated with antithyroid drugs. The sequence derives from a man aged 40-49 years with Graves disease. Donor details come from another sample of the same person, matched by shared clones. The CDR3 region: CASSIAVSSSPTQYF. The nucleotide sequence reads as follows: TGTGCCAGTAGTATTGCAGTTTCGAGCTCCCCAACGCAGTATTTT.